This is a list of T cell receptor beta chains from one sample in a study of breast tumors, draining lymph nodes, adjacent tissues. TCRdb processed the multiplex PCR reads anew with MiXCR; each CDR3 protein has one entry. The sample has 120,000 to 150,000 distinct CDR3 sequences, 30% to 35% seen once. Specimen: axillary lymph node tissue. These receptors all come from a female donor with breast cancer. Some clones in this sample may be carry-over from other donors' samples. The CDR3 runs from the conserved cysteine through the conserved F or W. A D gene is named only where the DNA matches it firmly. Clone size appears in some rows only: once, few, many, or a class for an expanded clone.

v_call,clone_size,d_call,j_call,cdr3_aa,cdr3_nt
TRBV6-6,NA,NA,TRBJ1-2,CACTPGDYYGYTF,TGTGCCTGCACGCCAGGGGATTACTATGGCTACACCTTC
TRBV5-6,many,NA,TRBJ1-6,CASSLMHSRSSYNSPLHF,TGTGCCAGCAGCTTGATGCACAGCCGGAGCTCCTATAATTCACCCCTCCACTTT
TRBV12-3/TRBV12-4,once,NA,TRBJ2-3,CASSYQTGERTDTQYF,TGTGCCAGCAGTTACCAAACCGGGGAACGCACAGATACGCAGTATTTT
TRBV3-1,NA,NA,TRBJ1-1,CASSRLQVGGSAEAFF,TGTGCCAGCAGCCGCCTACAGGTAGGGGGATCGGCTGAAGCTTTCTTT
TRBV7-6,many,TRBD2,TRBJ2-7,CASSLHSGGAYEQYF,TGTGCCAGCAGCTTACATAGCGGGGGGGCCTACGAGCAGTACTTC
TRBV19,many,TRBD1,TRBJ2-2,CASSILGQGKGTGELFF,TGTGCCAGTAGTATCCTCGGACAGGGAAAAGGTACCGGGGAGCTGTTTTTT
TRBV18,few,NA,TRBJ1-3,CASSPPQSGNTIYF,TGTGCCAGCTCACCACCCCAATCTGGAAACACCATATATTTT
TRBV6-5,many,NA,TRBJ2-7,CASSYMMGREQYF,TGTGCCAGCAGTTACATGATGGGCAGGGAGCAGTACTTC
TRBV2,many,TRBD1,TRBJ2-2,CASNGQGDYTGELFF,TGTGCCAGCAATGGACAGGGAGATTACACCGGGGAGCTGTTTTTT
TRBV20-1,many,TRBD1,TRBJ1-6,CSARVGTGGGNSPLHF,TGCAGTGCTAGAGTAGGGACAGGGGGCGGAAATTCACCCCTCCACTTT
TRBV19,many,NA,TRBJ2-1,CASSIQASSYNEQFF,TGTGCCAGTAGTATCCAGGCTAGCTCCTACAATGAGCAGTTCTTC
TRBV4-1,many,NA,TRBJ1-2,CASSQRMGGLAYGYTF,TGCGCCAGCAGCCAGCGGATGGGTGGCCTCGCATATGGCTACACCTTC
TRBV7-9,many,NA,TRBJ1-6,CASSSMDSSNNSPLHF,TGTGCCAGCAGCTCAATGGACAGTTCAAATAATTCACCCCTCCACTTT
TRBV12-3/TRBV12-4,many,NA,TRBJ1-3,CATRSSGNTIYF,TGTGCCACCCGGAGCTCTGGAAACACCATATATTTT
TRBV6-1,many,NA,TRBJ1-2,CASSETGIAGYTF,TGTGCCAGCAGTGAAACGGGGATTGCTGGCTACACCTTC
TRBV28,many,NA,TRBJ2-3,CASSSGGSDTQYF,TGTGCCAGCAGTTCCGGGGGCTCAGATACGCAGTATTTT
TRBV6-2/TRBV6-3,few,NA,TRBJ2-3,CASSPFYSTDTQYF,TGTGCCAGCAGTCCGTTTTACAGCACAGATACGCAGTATTTT
TRBV9,many,NA,TRBJ2-1,CASSGTTRVPVKDNEQFF,TGTGCCAGCAGCGGGACGACTAGGGTACCAGTTAAGGACAATGAGCAGTTCTTC
TRBV29-1,NA,NA,TRBJ1-4,CSVEGRGVSNEKLFF,TGCAGCGTTGAGGGGAGGGGAGTCTCCAATGAAAAACTGTTTTTT
TRBV29-1,medium-sized,NA,TRBJ2-3,CSVAPGRNTDTQYF,TGCAGCGTTGCCCCTGGACGGAACACAGATACGCAGTATTTT
TRBV19,NA,TRBD1,TRBJ2-4,CASSTPTGGLAKNIQYF,TGTGCCAGTAGTACGCCGACAGGGGGTCTAGCCAAAAACATTCAGTACTTC
TRBV16,many,TRBD1,TRBJ2-1,CASSQGTGPYNEQFF,TGTGCCAGCAGCCAGGGGACAGGACCCTACAATGAGCAGTTCTTC
TRBV5-5,few,TRBD2,TRBJ2-1,CASSNTRGGVREQFF,TGTGCCAGCAGTAATACGCGGGGGGGGGTTAGGGAGCAGTTCTTC
TRBV5-1,NA,TRBD1,TRBJ2-7,CASSFGTGFSYEQYF,TGCGCCAGCAGCTTCGGGACAGGGTTTTCCTACGAGCAGTACTTC
TRBV24-1,NA,NA,TRBJ2-5,CATSVGGAGTQHF,TGTGCCACCAGTGTGGGGGGCGCCGGGACCCAGCACTTC
TRBV4-3,many,NA,TRBJ2-5,CASSQDLSGKETQYF,TGCGCCAGCAGCCAAGATCTTTCAGGGAAAGAGACCCAGTACTTC
TRBV7-9,NA,NA,TRBJ1-4,CASSSGHEKLFF,TGCGCCAGCAGTTCGGGACACGAAAAACTGTTTTTT
TRBV6-5,many,NA,TRBJ1-4,CASRQGPGGKLFF,TGTGCCAGCAGACAGGGCCCTGGGGGAAAACTGTTTTTT
TRBV7-3,many,TRBD2,TRBJ2-1,CASSPRAGGGYNEQFF,TGTGCCAGCAGCCCAAGGGCGGGGGGGGGTTACAATGAGCAGTTCTTC
TRBV20-1,once,TRBD1,TRBJ1-1,CSARRDREYNEAFF,TGCAGTGCTAGACGGGACAGGGAGTACAATGAAGCTTTCTTT
TRBV3-1,many,NA,TRBJ2-2,CASTREGTGELFF,TGTGCCAGCACCAGAGAGGGTACCGGGGAGCTGTTTTTT
TRBV19,many,NA,TRBJ1-2,CASSPRDGPYYGYTF,TGTGCCAGTAGCCCCCGGGACGGACCCTACTATGGCTACACCTTC
TRBV18,many,NA,TRBJ1-2,CASSLKEGYTF,TGTGCCAGCTCGCTGAAGGAGGGCTACACCTTC
TRBV27,many,TRBD2,TRBJ2-7,CASRREADSTTYEQYF,TGTGCCAGCAGGCGGGAGGCAGACTCCACTACCTACGAGCAGTACTTC
TRBV4-1,many,NA,TRBJ1-4,CASSPPEGQRKLFF,TGCGCCAGCAGCCCCCCCGAGGGGCAGCGGAAACTGTTTTTT
TRBV19,NA,NA,TRBJ1-4,CAGGFSTSTNEKLFF,TGTGCCGGTGGTTTTTCCACCTCAACTAATGAAAAACTGTTTTTT
TRBV4-1,many,NA,TRBJ1-3,CASSQEDSRRSVSGNTIYF,TGCGCCAGCAGCCAAGAGGACTCCCGGCGAAGTGTCTCTGGAAACACCATATATTTT
TRBV3-1,many,NA,TRBJ1-4,CASSQNDEKLFF,TGTGCCAGCAGCCAAAACGATGAAAAACTGTTTTTT
TRBV7-6,many,TRBD2,TRBJ2-2,CASSSSGSPNTGELFF,TGTGCCAGCAGCTCTAGCGGGAGCCCGAACACCGGGGAGCTGTTTTTT
TRBV7-8,NA,TRBD1,TRBJ1-1,CASSFGQGALNTEAFF,TGTGCCAGCAGCTTCGGACAGGGGGCATTGAACACTGAAGCTTTCTTT
TRBV5-1,many,NA,TRBJ2-5,CASSSFGQQETQYF,TGCGCCAGCAGCTCATTCGGACAGCAAGAGACCCAGTACTTC
TRBV2,NA,NA,TRBJ1-5,CASSVGGNDHHQPQHF,TGTGCCAGCAGTGTGGGAGGGAATGACCACCATCAGCCCCAGCATTTT
TRBV20-1,NA,TRBD1,TRBJ2-1,CSARVEDYPGQDGWQFF,TGCAGTGCTAGAGTCGAAGATTACCCGGGACAGGATGGGTGGCAGTTCTTC
TRBV12-3/TRBV12-4,many,TRBD1,TRBJ1-5,CASRPGQLNQPQHF,TGTGCCAGCAGGCCGGGACAGTTGAATCAGCCCCAGCATTTT
TRBV5-1,many,NA,TRBJ1-4,CASSESSAGNEKLFF,TGCGCCAGCAGCGAAAGCTCGGCAGGAAATGAAAAACTGTTTTTT
TRBV9,many,TRBD2,TRBJ2-5,CASSVGVAGGQETQYF,TGTGCCAGCAGCGTAGGAGTAGCGGGGGGTCAAGAGACCCAGTACTTC
TRBV20-1,NA,NA,TRBJ2-3,CSASRGTDTQYF,TGCAGTGCTAGTAGGGGGACAGATACGCAGTATTTT
TRBV27,many,NA,TRBJ1-4,CASSRQGELLELFF,TGTGCCAGCAGTAGGCAAGGGGAGCTGTTGGAACTGTTTTTT
TRBV7-2,NA,TRBD2,TRBJ2-5,CASSSGLAGTAQETQYF,TGTGCCAGCAGCTCAGGACTAGCGGGGACAGCCCAAGAGACCCAGTACTTC
TRBV5-8,many,NA,TRBJ1-4,CASSLDGGVNEKLFF,TGTGCCAGCAGCTTGGACGGGGGCGTTAATGAAAAACTGTTTTTT
TRBV7-3,many,NA,TRBJ2-3,CASSLNSASTDTQYF,TGTGCCAGCAGCTTAAATAGTGCTAGCACAGATACGCAGTATTTT
TRBV15,NA,NA,TRBJ2-7,CATSGRGGGLPYEQYF,TGTGCCACCAGCGGCAGGGGGGGGGGCCTTCCGTACGAGCAGTACTTC
TRBV18,few,NA,TRBJ1-1,CASSPPASTEAFF,TGTGCCAGCTCACCCCCAGCTTCCACTGAAGCTTTCTTT
TRBV20-1,many,NA,TRBJ2-3,CSGTASTDTQYF,TGCAGTGGGACTGCTAGCACAGATACGCAGTATTTT